A selection of T cell receptor beta chains follows, all from one sample in a study of technical replicates of blood from a handful of donors. Clones were sequenced by immunoSEQ multiplex PCR, and TCRdb holds only the in-frame ones, with some missing. This sample has around 70,000 clones, with roughly 92% found just once. What was sequenced was T cells isolated from PBMCs. All receptors derive from a human donor in good health. The CDR3 runs from the conserved cysteine through the conserved F or W. The order of the fields is V gene, clone size, D gene, J gene, CDR3 protein, CDR3 DNA. D genes are given only for firm matches. Only part of the rows carry a size: once, few, many, or a class if the clone is expanded.

v_call: TRBV5-1
clone_size: NA
d_call: NA
j_call: TRBJ1-4
cdr3_aa: CASSTQGRSNNEKLFF
cdr3_nt: TGCGCCAGCAGCACACAGGGTCGATCGAACAATGAAAAACTGTTTTTT

v_call: TRBV4-1
clone_size: NA
d_call: TRBD1
j_call: TRBJ2-1
cdr3_aa: CASSQDNRGNEQFF
cdr3_nt: TGCGCCAGCAGCCAAGATAACAGGGGAAATGAGCAGTTCTTC

v_call: TRBV2
clone_size: NA
d_call: TRBD2
j_call: TRBJ2-1
cdr3_aa: CASSVAGEGTYNEQFF
cdr3_nt: TGTGCCAGCAGTGTGGCGGGGGAAGGCACCTACAATGAGCAGTTCTTC

v_call: TRBV20-1
clone_size: NA
d_call: TRBD1
j_call: TRBJ1-2
cdr3_aa: CSARTGHGYTF
cdr3_nt: TGCAGTGCCAGGACAGGGCATGGCTACACCTTC

v_call: TRBV7-9
clone_size: NA
d_call: NA
j_call: TRBJ1-1
cdr3_aa: CASQNLGPGTEAFF
cdr3_nt: TGTGCCAGCCAAAACCTTGGACCGGGGACTGAAGCTTTCTTT

v_call: TRBV9
clone_size: NA
d_call: NA
j_call: TRBJ1-5
cdr3_aa: CASSPRGGDQPQHF
cdr3_nt: TGTGCCAGCAGCCCTCGAGGGGGGGATCAGCCCCAGCATTTT

v_call: TRBV11-2
clone_size: NA
d_call: TRBD1
j_call: TRBJ1-1
cdr3_aa: CASSSIQGAGAFF
cdr3_nt: TGTGCCAGCAGCTCAATACAGGGGGCGGGAGCTTTCTTT

v_call: TRBV7-9
clone_size: NA
d_call: NA
j_call: TRBJ2-5
cdr3_aa: CASSFGGGGKETQYF
cdr3_nt: TGTGCCAGCAGCTTTGGTGGCGGGGGCAAAGAGACCCAGTACTTC

v_call: TRBV2
clone_size: NA
d_call: NA
j_call: TRBJ2-5
cdr3_aa: CASRLGPETQYF
cdr3_nt: TGTGCCAGCCGCCTCGGTCCAGAGACCCAGTACTTC

v_call: TRBV7-9
clone_size: NA
d_call: TRBD1
j_call: TRBJ1-2
cdr3_aa: CASSISRQGVGGYTF
cdr3_nt: TGTGCCAGCAGCATATCACGACAGGGAGTAGGTGGCTACACCTTC

v_call: TRBV10-3
clone_size: NA
d_call: NA
j_call: TRBJ1-3
cdr3_aa: CAISESKGDGNTIYF
cdr3_nt: TGTGCCATCAGTGAGTCGAAGGGGGATGGAAACACCATATATTTT

v_call: TRBV28
clone_size: NA
d_call: TRBD1
j_call: TRBJ1-5
cdr3_aa: CASSFVTGETDQPQHF
cdr3_nt: TGTGCCAGCAGTTTCGTTACAGGGGAAACTGATCAGCCCCAGCATTTT

v_call: TRBV9
clone_size: NA
d_call: NA
j_call: TRBJ2-2
cdr3_aa: CASREGVSNTGELFF
cdr3_nt: TGTGCCAGCAGAGAGGGGGTTTCGAACACCGGGGAGCTGTTTTTT

v_call: TRBV29-1
clone_size: few
d_call: NA
j_call: TRBJ1-1
cdr3_aa: CSVTGLQNTEAFF
cdr3_nt: TGCAGCGTTACAGGGCTCCAGAACACTGAAGCTTTCTTT

v_call: TRBV9
clone_size: NA
d_call: NA
j_call: TRBJ2-7
cdr3_aa: CASSPTGQIYEQYF
cdr3_nt: TGTGCCAGCAGCCCCACGGGACAAATTTACGAGCAGTACTTC

v_call: TRBV13
clone_size: NA
d_call: TRBD2
j_call: TRBJ2-2
cdr3_aa: CASSPIAGTSGSLTNTGELFF
cdr3_nt: TGTGCCAGCAGCCCAATAGCCGGGACTAGCGGGAGTTTGACGAACACCGGGGAGCTGTTTTTT

v_call: TRBV30
clone_size: NA
d_call: TRBD1
j_call: TRBJ2-1
cdr3_aa: CAWSAFGQGFSYNEQFF
cdr3_nt: TGTGCCTGGAGTGCCTTCGGACAGGGCTTCTCCTACAATGAGCAGTTCTTC

v_call: TRBV6-5
clone_size: NA
d_call: NA
j_call: TRBJ1-2
cdr3_aa: CASSADGAPTIYTF
cdr3_nt: TGTGCCAGCAGTGCTGATGGGGCCCCAACGATCTACACCTTC

v_call: TRBV1
clone_size: NA
d_call: NA
j_call: TRBJ2-6
cdr3_aa: CTSSLQGNSSGANVLTF
cdr3_nt: TGCACCAGCAGCCTACAGGGAAACAGCTCTGGGGCCAACGTCCTGACTTTC

v_call: TRBV10-1
clone_size: NA
d_call: NA
j_call: TRBJ2-2
cdr3_aa: CASSDRRSEHPGELFF
cdr3_nt: TGCGCCAGCAGTGATCGGCGGTCGGAACATCCCGGGGAGCTGTTTTTT

v_call: TRBV2
clone_size: NA
d_call: TRBD2
j_call: TRBJ2-1
cdr3_aa: CASSEWQRETNEQFF
cdr3_nt: TGTGCCAGCAGTGAGTGGCAGCGGGAGACTAATGAGCAGTTCTTC

v_call: TRBV2
clone_size: NA
d_call: TRBD1
j_call: TRBJ2-7
cdr3_aa: CASGRDSYEQYF
cdr3_nt: TGTGCCAGCGGCCGGGACAGCTACGAGCAGTACTTC

v_call: TRBV9
clone_size: NA
d_call: TRBD1
j_call: TRBJ2-4
cdr3_aa: CASSRDRDNIQYF
cdr3_nt: TGTGCCAGCAGCCGGGACAGGGACAACATTCAGTACTTC

v_call: TRBV27
clone_size: NA
d_call: TRBD2
j_call: TRBJ2-1
cdr3_aa: CASSLLLAGGPKNEQFF
cdr3_nt: TGTGCCAGCAGTTTACTACTAGCGGGAGGGCCTAAAAATGAGCAGTTCTTC

v_call: TRBV29-1
clone_size: NA
d_call: TRBD2
j_call: TRBJ2-1
cdr3_aa: CSVEPRTSGYNEQFF
cdr3_nt: TGCAGCGTTGAACCTAGGACTAGCGGATACAATGAGCAGTTCTTC

v_call: TRBV7-7
clone_size: NA
d_call: TRBD1
j_call: TRBJ1-2
cdr3_aa: CASSLAAGTGGHGYTF
cdr3_nt: TGTGCTAGCAGCTTGGCGGCCGGGACAGGGGGCCATGGCTACACCTTC

v_call: TRBV19
clone_size: NA
d_call: TRBD1
j_call: TRBJ2-5
cdr3_aa: CASSIRDRGYQETQYF
cdr3_nt: TGTGCCAGTAGTATAAGAGACAGGGGTTACCAAGAGACCCAGTACTTC

v_call: TRBV25-1
clone_size: NA
d_call: NA
j_call: TRBJ2-2
cdr3_aa: CASSVLNTGELFF
cdr3_nt: TGTGCCAGCAGTGTTCTGAACACCGGGGAGCTGTTTTTT

v_call: TRBV2
clone_size: NA
d_call: TRBD2
j_call: TRBJ2-4
cdr3_aa: CASRERTSGSNIQYF
cdr3_nt: TGTGCCAGCAGAGAACGGACTAGCGGGTCAAACATTCAGTACTTC

v_call: TRBV5-4
clone_size: NA
d_call: TRBD2
j_call: TRBJ2-1
cdr3_aa: CASSRGLAEYEQFF
cdr3_nt: TGTGCCAGCAGCCGCGGACTAGCGGAATATGAGCAGTTCTTC

v_call: TRBV19
clone_size: NA
d_call: NA
j_call: TRBJ2-7
cdr3_aa: CASSRRLPYEQYF
cdr3_nt: TGTGCCAGTAGTAGGAGACTCCCCTACGAGCAGTACTTC

v_call: TRBV28
clone_size: NA
d_call: NA
j_call: TRBJ1-2
cdr3_aa: CASSFVGGVDGYTF
cdr3_nt: TGTGCCAGCAGTTTTGTCGGGGGGGTGGATGGCTACACCTTC

v_call: TRBV5-1
clone_size: NA
d_call: TRBD1
j_call: TRBJ1-1
cdr3_aa: CASSIFTGGSEAFF
cdr3_nt: TGCGCCAGCAGCATTTTTACAGGGGGCTCTGAAGCTTTCTTT

v_call: TRBV6-1
clone_size: NA
d_call: TRBD1
j_call: TRBJ2-7
cdr3_aa: CASSDRDRASYEQYF
cdr3_nt: TGTGCCAGCAGTGACCGGGACAGAGCCTCCTACGAGCAGTACTTC

v_call: TRBV6-5
clone_size: NA
d_call: TRBD2
j_call: TRBJ2-7
cdr3_aa: CASTLIAGGGYEQYF
cdr3_nt: TGTGCCAGCACCTTAATAGCGGGAGGGGGTTACGAGCAGTACTTC

v_call: TRBV7-6
clone_size: NA
d_call: TRBD1
j_call: TRBJ1-1
cdr3_aa: CASSNRDRLPNTEAFF
cdr3_nt: TGTGCCAGCAGCAACCGGGACAGACTACCAAACACTGAAGCTTTCTTT

v_call: TRBV7-3
clone_size: NA
d_call: TRBD2
j_call: TRBJ2-2
cdr3_aa: CASSSISGSNTGELFF
cdr3_nt: TGTGCCAGCAGCTCAATTAGCGGGAGCAACACCGGGGAGCTGTTTTTT

v_call: TRBV2
clone_size: NA
d_call: TRBD2
j_call: TRBJ2-3
cdr3_aa: CASLAAGADTQYF
cdr3_nt: TGTGCCAGCTTGGCAGCGGGAGCAGATACGCAGTATTTT

v_call: TRBV4-3
clone_size: NA
d_call: NA
j_call: TRBJ1-3
cdr3_aa: CASSQEGGSGNTIYF
cdr3_nt: TGCGCCAGCAGCCAAGAGGGGGGCTCTGGAAACACCATATATTTT

v_call: TRBV29-1
clone_size: NA
d_call: TRBD2
j_call: TRBJ2-7
cdr3_aa: CSVEGLAGSRAWNEQYF
cdr3_nt: TGCAGCGTTGAGGGACTAGCGGGATCGAGGGCATGGAACGAGCAGTACTTC

v_call: TRBV2
clone_size: NA
d_call: NA
j_call: TRBJ2-7
cdr3_aa: CASSENRALSYEQYF
cdr3_nt: TGTGCCAGCAGTGAAAACAGGGCCCTCTCCTACGAGCAGTACTTC

v_call: TRBV7-9
clone_size: NA
d_call: TRBD1
j_call: TRBJ2-7
cdr3_aa: CASRPTGGEQYF
cdr3_nt: TGTGCCAGCAGACCGACAGGGGGCGAGCAGTACTTC